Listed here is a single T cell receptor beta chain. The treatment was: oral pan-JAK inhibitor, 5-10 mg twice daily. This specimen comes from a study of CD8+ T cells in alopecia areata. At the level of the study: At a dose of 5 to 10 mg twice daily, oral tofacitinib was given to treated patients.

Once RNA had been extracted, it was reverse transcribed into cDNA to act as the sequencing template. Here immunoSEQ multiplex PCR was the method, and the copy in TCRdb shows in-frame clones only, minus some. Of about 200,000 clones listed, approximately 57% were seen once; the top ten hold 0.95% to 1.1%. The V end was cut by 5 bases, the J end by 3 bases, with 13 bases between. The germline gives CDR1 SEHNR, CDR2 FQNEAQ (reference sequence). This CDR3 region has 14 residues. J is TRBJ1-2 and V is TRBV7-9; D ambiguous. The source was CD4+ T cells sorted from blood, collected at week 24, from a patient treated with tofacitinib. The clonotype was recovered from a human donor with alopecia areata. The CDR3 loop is CASSPQTTHYGYTF. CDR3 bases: TGTGCCAGCAGCCCACAGACAACCCACTATGGCTACACCTTC.